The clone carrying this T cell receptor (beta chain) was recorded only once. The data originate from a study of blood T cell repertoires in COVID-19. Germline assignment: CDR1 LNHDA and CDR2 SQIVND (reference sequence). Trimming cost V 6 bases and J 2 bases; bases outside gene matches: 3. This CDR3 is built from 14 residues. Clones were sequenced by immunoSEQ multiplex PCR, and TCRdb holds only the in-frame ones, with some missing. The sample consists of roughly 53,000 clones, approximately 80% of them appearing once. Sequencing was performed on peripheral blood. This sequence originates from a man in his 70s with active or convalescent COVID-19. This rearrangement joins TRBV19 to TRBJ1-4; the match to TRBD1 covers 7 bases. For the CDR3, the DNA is TGTGCCAGTAGATCACAGGGGACTAATGAAAAACTGTTTTTT. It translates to CASRSQGTNEKLFF. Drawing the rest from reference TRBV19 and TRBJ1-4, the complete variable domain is DGGITQSPKYLFRKEGQNVTLSCEQNLNHDAMYWYRQDPGQGLRLIYYSQIVNDFQKGDIAEGYSVSREKKESFPLTVTSAQKNPTAFYLCASRSQGTNEKLFFGSGTQLSVL.